The present T cell receptor (beta chain) was sequenced within a study of blood T cell repertoires in COVID-19. Across the study: Samples representing acute and convalescent COVID-19 were sourced from the United States, Italy and Spain. Sample material is recorded as cDNA or gDNA derived from T cells, B-cell-depleted T cells, or PBMCs.

Germline V gives CDR1 MNHEY, CDR2 SVGAGI. With V trimmed by 4 bases and J by 7 bases, 9 bases remained unmatched. The CDR3 is 15 residues long. Original handling: Reference gene primer amplification gave estimated nucleated cell counts. Sequencing was performed with immunoSEQ multiplex PCR; in TCRdb, only in-frame clones are kept and a portion is missing. The DNA was the basis for D and trimming; V, J and clone size are from that table. The data contain 90,000 to 120,000 clones, roughly 87% of them singletons. Sequencing was performed on peripheral blood. The TCR was taken from a woman in her sixties or seventies with acute or convalescent COVID-19. The V gene is TRBV6-5, the J gene TRBJ2-2; the match to TRBD1 covers 7 bases. For the CDR3, the DNA is TGTGCCAGCAGTTGGACAGGTCAGGTTGGCGGGGAGCTGTTTTTT. Protein sequence: CASSWTGQVGGELFF.